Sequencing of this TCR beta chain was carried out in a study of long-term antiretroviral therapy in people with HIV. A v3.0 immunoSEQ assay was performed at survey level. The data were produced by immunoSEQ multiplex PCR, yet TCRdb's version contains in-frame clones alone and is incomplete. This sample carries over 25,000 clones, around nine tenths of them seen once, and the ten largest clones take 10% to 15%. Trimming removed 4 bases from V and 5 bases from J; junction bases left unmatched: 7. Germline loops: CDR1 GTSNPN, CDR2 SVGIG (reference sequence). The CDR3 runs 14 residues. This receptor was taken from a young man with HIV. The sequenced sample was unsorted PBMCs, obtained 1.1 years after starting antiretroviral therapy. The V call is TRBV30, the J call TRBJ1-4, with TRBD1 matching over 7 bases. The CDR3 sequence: CAWNLGQMNEKLFF. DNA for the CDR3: TGTGCCTGGAATTTGGGACAGATGAATGAAAAACTGTTTTTT. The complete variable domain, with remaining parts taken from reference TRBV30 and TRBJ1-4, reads SQTIHQWPATLVQPVGSPLSLECTVEGTSNPNLYWYRQAAGRGLQLLFYSVGIGQISSEVPQNLSASRPQDRQFILSSKKLLLSDSGFYLCAWNLGQMNEKLFFGSGTQLSVL.